The present T cell receptor beta chain was sequenced within a study of T cells after yellow fever vaccination. TCRdb fed the 5' RACE reads into MiXCR, producing one record per CDR3 protein. The sample holds about 360,000 distinct CDR3 sequences; more than 5.5% are singletons and the top ten take over 12%. The CDR3 spans 16 residues. The germline gives CDR1 MNHNS, CDR2 SASEGT. Trimming took 4 bases from V and 3 from J; bases not matched to a gene: 12. Sequencing used PBMCs, obtained 5 days after the yellow fever booster vaccination. The receptor was derived from a man aged 25-40 years who received the YFV17D yellow fever vaccine. The chain joins TRBV6-1 to TRBJ2-7, with TRBD1 matching 7 bases. The CDR3: CASSVSPGQSFYEQYF. The DNA of the CDR3 is TGTGCCAGCAGTGTTTCCCCGGGACAGTCCTTCTACGAGCAGTACTTC.